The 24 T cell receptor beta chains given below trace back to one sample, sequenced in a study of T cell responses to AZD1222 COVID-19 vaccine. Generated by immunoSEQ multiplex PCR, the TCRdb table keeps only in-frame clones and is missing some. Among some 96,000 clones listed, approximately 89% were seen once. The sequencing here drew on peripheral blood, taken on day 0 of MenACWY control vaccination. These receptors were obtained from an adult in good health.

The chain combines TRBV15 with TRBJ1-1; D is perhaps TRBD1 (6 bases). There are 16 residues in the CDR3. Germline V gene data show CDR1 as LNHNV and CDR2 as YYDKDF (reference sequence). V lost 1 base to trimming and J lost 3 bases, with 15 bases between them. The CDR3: CATSRVREGVDTEAFF. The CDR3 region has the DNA TGTGCCACCAGCAGAGTCCGTGAGGGGGTGGACACTGAAGCTTTCTTT.

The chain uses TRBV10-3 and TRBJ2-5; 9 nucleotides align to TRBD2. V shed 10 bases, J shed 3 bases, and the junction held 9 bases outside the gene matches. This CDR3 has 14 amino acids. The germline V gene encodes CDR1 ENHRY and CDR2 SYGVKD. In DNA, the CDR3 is TGTGCCACCGCCCCGACTAGCGGAGAAGAGACCCAGTACTTC. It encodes CATAPTSGEETQYF.

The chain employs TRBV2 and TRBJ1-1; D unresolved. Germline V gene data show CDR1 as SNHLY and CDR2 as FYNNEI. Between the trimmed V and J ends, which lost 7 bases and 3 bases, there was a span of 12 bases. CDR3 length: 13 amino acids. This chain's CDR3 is CASIPIEDTEAFF. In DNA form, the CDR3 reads TGTGCCAGCATCCCTATAGAGGACACTGAAGCTTTCTTT.

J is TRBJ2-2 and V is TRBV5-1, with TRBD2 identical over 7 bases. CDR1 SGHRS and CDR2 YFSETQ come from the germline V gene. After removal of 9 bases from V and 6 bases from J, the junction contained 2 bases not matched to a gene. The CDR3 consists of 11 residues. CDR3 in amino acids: CATRGAGELFF. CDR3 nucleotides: TGCGCCACCCGGGGGGCCGGGGAGCTGTTTTTT.

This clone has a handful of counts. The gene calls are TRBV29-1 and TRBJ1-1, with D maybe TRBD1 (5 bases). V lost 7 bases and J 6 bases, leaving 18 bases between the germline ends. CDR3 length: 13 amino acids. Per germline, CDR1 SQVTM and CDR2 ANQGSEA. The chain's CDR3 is CSARVPQGAEAFF. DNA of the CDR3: TGCAGCGCCCGGGTCCCTCAGGGCGCTGAAGCTTTCTTT.

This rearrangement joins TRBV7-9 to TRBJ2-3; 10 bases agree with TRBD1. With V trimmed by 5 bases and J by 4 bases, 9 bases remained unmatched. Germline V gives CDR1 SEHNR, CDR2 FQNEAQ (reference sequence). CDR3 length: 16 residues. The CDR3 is CASSRSPGQGSDTQYF. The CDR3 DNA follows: TGTGCCAGCAGCCGTAGTCCGGGACAGGGGTCAGATACGCAGTATTTT. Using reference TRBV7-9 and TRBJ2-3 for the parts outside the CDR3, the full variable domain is DTGVSQNPRHKITKRGQNVTFRCDPISEHNRLYWYRQTLGQGPEFLTYFQNEAQLEKSRLLSDRFSAERPKGSFSTLEIQRTEQGDSAMYLCASSRSPGQGSDTQYFGPGTRLTVL.

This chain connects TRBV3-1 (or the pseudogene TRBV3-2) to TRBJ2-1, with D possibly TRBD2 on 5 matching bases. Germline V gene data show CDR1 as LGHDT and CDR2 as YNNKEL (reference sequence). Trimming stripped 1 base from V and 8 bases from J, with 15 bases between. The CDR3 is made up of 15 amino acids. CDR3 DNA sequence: TGTGCCAGCAGCCAAGCCCCGGGAAGGGTGTATGAGCAGTTCTTC. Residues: CASSQAPGRVYEQFF.

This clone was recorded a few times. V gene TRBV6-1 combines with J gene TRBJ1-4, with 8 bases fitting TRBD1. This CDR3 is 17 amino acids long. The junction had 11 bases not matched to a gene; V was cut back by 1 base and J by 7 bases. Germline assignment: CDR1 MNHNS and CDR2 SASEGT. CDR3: CASSEVRTGRGGEKLFF. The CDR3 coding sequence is TGTGCCAGCAGTGAAGTCCGGACAGGGAGGGGTGGTGAAAAACTGTTTTTT.

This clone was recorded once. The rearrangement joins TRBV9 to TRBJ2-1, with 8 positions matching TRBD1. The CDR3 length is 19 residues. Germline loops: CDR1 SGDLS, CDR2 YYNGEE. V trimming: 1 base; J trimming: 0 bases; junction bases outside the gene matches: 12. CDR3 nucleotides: TGTGCCAGCAGCGTAAAATGGGGACAGGTACCTCTCTCCTACAATGAGCAGTTCTTC. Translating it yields CASSVKWGQVPLSYNEQFF.

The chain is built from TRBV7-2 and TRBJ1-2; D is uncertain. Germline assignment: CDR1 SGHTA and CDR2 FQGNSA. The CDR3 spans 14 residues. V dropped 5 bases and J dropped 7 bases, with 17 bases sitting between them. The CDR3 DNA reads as TGTGCCAGCAGCGCGGGGTTAAAAGATAGTGGCTACACCTTC. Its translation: CASSAGLKDSGYTF. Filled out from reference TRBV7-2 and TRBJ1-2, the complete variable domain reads GAGVSQSPSNKVTEKGKDVELRCDPISGHTALYWYRQSLGQGLEFLIYFQGNSAPDKSGLPSDRFSAERTGGSVSTLTIQRTQQEDSAVYLCASSAGLKDSGYTFGSGTRLTVV.

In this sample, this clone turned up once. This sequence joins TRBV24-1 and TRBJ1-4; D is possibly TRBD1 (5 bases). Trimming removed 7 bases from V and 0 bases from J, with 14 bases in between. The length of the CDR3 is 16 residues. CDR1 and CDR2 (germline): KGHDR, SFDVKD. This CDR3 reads CATSDNQGPTNEKLFF. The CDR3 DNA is TGTGCCACCAGCGACAACCAGGGTCCAACTAATGAAAAACTGTTTTTT.

CDR3 protein: CSVVGQIEAFF. The CDR3 DNA is TGCAGCGTTGTTGGTCAGATTGAAGCTTTCTTT. The chain is built from TRBV29-1 and TRBJ1-1; D unresolved. The CDR3 length is 11 residues. Trimming removed 4 bases at V and 7 bases at J, with 10 bases between. Germline CDR1 SQVTM, CDR2 ANQGSEA.

CDR3 nucleotides: TGTGCCAGCAGTCCCGTTGGGGTTGGTTGGGATGAGCAGTTCTTC. As protein: CASSPVGVGWDEQFF. The genes are TRBV6-5 and TRBJ2-1; D is ambiguous. The V gene's germline CDR1 is MNHEY and CDR2 SVGAGI. Between the trimmed V and J ends, which lost 5 bases and 8 bases, there was a span of 19 bases. The CDR3 sequence is 15 residues long.

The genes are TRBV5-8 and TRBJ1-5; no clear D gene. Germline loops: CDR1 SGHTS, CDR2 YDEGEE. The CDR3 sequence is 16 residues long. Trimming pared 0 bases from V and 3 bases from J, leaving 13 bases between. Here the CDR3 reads CASSLASGQANQPQHF. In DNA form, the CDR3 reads TGTGCCAGCAGCTTGGCCTCGGGCCAGGCCAATCAGCCCCAGCATTTT. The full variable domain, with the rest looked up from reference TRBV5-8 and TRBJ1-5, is EAGVTQSPTHLIKTRGQQATLRCSPISGHTSVYWYQQALGLGLQFLLWYDEGEERNRGNFPPRFSGRQFPNYSSELNVNALELEDSALYLCASSLASGQANQPQHFGDGTRLSIL.

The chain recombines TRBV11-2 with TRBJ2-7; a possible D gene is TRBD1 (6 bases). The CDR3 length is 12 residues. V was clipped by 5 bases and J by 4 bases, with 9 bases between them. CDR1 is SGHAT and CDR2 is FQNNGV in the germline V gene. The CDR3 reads CASSIGGYEQYF. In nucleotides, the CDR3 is TGTGCCAGCAGCATAGGGGGTTACGAGCAGTACTTC.

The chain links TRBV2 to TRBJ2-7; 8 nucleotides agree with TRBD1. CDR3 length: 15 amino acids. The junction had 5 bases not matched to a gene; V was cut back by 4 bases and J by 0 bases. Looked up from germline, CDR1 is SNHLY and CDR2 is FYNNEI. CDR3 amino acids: CASSGSDRVSYEQYF. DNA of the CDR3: TGTGCCAGCAGTGGGTCGGACAGGGTCTCCTACGAGCAGTACTTC.

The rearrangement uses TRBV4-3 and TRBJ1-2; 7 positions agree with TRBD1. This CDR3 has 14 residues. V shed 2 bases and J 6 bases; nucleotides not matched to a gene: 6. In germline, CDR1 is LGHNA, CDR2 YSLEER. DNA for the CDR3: TGCGCCAGCAGCCAACCAGACAGGGAAAATGGCTACACCTTC. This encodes CASSQPDRENGYTF.

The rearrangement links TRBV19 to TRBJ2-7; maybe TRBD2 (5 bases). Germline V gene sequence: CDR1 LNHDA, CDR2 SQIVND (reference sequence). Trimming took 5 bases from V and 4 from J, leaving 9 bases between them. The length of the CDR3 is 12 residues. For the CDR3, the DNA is TGTGCCAGTAGTCTCGGGGATTACGAGCAGTACTTC. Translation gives CASSLGDYEQYF.

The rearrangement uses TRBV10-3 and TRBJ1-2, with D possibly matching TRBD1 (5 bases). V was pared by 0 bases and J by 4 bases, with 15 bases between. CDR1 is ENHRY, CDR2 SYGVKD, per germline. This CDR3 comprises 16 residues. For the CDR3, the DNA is TGTGCCATCAGTGAGTCGAACGGAGGGGAACCCTATGGCTACACCTTC. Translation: CAISESNGGEPYGYTF.

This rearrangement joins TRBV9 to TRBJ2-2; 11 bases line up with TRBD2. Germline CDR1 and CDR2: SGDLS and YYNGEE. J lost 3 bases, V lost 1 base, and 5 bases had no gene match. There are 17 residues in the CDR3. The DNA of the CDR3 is TGTGCCAGCAGCGTACGCCGGGGACTAGCGGACACCGGGGAGCTGTTTTTT. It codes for CASSVRRGLADTGELFF.

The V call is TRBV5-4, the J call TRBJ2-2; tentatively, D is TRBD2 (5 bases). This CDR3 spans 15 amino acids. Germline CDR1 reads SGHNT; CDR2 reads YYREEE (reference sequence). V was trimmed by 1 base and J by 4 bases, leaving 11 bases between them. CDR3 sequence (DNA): TGTGCCAGCAGCTTGTTGACGGGAACCACCGGGGAGCTGTTTTTT. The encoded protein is CASSLLTGTTGELFF.

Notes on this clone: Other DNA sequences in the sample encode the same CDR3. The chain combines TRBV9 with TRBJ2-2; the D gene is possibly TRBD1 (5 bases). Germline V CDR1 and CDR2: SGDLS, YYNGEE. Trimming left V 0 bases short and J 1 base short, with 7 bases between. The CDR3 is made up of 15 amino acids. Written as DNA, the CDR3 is TGTGCCAGCAGCGTAGTTCAGGGGAACACCGGGGAGCTGTTTTTT. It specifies CASSVVQGNTGELFF.

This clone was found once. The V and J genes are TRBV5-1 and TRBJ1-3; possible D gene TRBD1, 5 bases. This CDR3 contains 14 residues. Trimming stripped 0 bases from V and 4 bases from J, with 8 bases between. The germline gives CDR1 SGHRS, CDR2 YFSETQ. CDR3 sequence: CASSLGGAGNTIYF. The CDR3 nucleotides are TGCGCCAGCAGCTTGGGAGGGGCGGGAAACACCATATATTTT.

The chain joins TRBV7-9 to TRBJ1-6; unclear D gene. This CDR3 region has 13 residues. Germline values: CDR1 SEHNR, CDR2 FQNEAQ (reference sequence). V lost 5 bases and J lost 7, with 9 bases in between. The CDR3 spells CASSQTKNSPLHF. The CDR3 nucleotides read TGTGCCAGCAGCCAAACCAAAAATTCACCCCTCCACTTT.